The clone carrying this T cell receptor beta chain was observed many times. J gave up 3 bases and V 0 bases, and 2 bases lay outside the gene matches. The germline gives CDR1 SGHVS, CDR2 FQNEAQ. This CDR3 is 15 amino acids long. RNA transcripts were the template for amplifying TCR beta CDR3 regions. HTBI primers drove first-round RT-PCR of the TCR CDR3. TCRdb itself ran the multiplex PCR reads through MiXCR, one entry per CDR3 protein. The sample records fewer than 600,000 distinct CDR3 sequences, around 13% being singletons. The sample originates from a study of T cells in Graves' hyperthyroidism and ophthalmopathy.

The sequenced material came from blood. The TCR originated in a woman between 40 and 50 years old with Graves' hyperthyroidism. The V gene is TRBV7-8, the J gene TRBJ2-3, with 8 bases that match TRBD2. CDR3 coding DNA: TGTGCCAGCAGCTTAGCTAGCGGGAAGACAGATACGCAGTATTTT. Its translation: CASSLASGKTDTQYF.